The 11 T cell receptor beta chains in this list originate from one sample, sequenced in a study of cytomegalovirus exposure and HLA in healthy donors. This PCR relied on a set of 60 Vbeta primers and 13 Jbeta primers. Measured with immunoSEQ multiplex PCR; TCRdb has only the in-frame clones, and not every one. This table has 45,000 to 65,000 clones, more than 70% appearing once. The source material was PBMCs. These receptors all stem from a woman under 30 in good health and CMV-seronegative.

The chain carries TRBV7-2 and TRBJ1-2; D perhaps matches TRBD1 (5 bases). Between the trimmed V and J ends, which lost 1 base and 8 bases, there was a span of 17 bases. Germline V gene sequence: CDR1 SGHTA, CDR2 FQGNSA. CDR3 length: 15 residues. CDR3 loop: CASSLGGSRAYGYTF. CDR3 DNA sequence: TGTGCCAGCAGCTTAGGGGGAAGCAGGGCGTACGGCTACACCTTC.

The chain is built from TRBV7-7 and TRBJ2-3; 10 nucleotides agree with TRBD2. The CDR3 covers 16 residues. CDR1 and CDR2 (germline): SSHAT, FNYEAQ (reference sequence). The trim removed 4 bases at V and 4 bases at J, leaving 8 bases unmatched. CDR3 nucleotides: TGTGCCAGCAGCTCCGGAACTAGCGGGAAGGCAGATACGCAGTATTTT. Encoded protein: CASSSGTSGKADTQYF. Variable domain in full (rest from reference TRBV7-7 and TRBJ2-3): GAGVSQSPRYKVTKRGQDVTLRCDPISSHATLYWYQQALGQGPEFLTYFNYEAQPDKSGLPSDRFSAERPEGSISTLTIQRTEQRDSAMYRCASSSGTSGKADTQYFGPGTRLTVL.

Comment on this clone: The germline gene is not matched at one end of the junction; a read error may be the cause. The V call is TRBV30, the J call TRBJ2-6, with D tentatively TRBD1 (5 bases). This CDR3 has 12 residues. CDR1 and CDR2 (germline): GTSNPN, SVGIG (reference sequence). CDR3: CAWGTGANGLTF. DNA for the CDR3: TGTGCCTGGGGAACTGGGGCCAACGGCCTGACTTTC.

The chain carries TRBV28 and TRBJ2-5, with 8 positions matching TRBD1. The V gene end was trimmed by 6 bases and the J gene end by 5 bases; junction bases not matched to a gene: 5. Germline CDR1 is MDHEN and CDR2 is SYDVKM. The CDR3 contains 13 residues. CDR3 protein: CASRLGQEETQYF. The CDR3 DNA is TGTGCCAGCAGACTGGGACAGGAGGAGACCCAGTACTTC.

The chain links TRBV4-1 to TRBJ1-3; TRBD1 might be the D (6 bases). The V end was cut by 5 bases, the J end by 0 bases, with 11 bases between. The germline gives CDR1 MGHRA, CDR2 YSYEKL. This CDR3 region has 15 residues. Here the CDR3 reads CASSTQGSSGNTIYF. CDR3 bases: TGCGCCAGCAGCACTCAGGGGAGCTCTGGAAACACCATATATTTT.

The V and J genes are TRBV19 and TRBJ1-2, with unresolved D. Trimming left V 10 bases short and J 4 bases short, with 16 bases between. Germline CDR1 LNHDA, CDR2 SQIVND (reference sequence). The CDR3 runs to 13 residues. CDR3 sequence: CATYNGFIYGYTF. CDR3 coding DNA: TGTGCCACCTATAACGGGTTCATCTATGGCTACACCTTC.

The rearrangement uses TRBV30 and TRBJ1-1; possibly TRBD1 for D (5 bases). From germline, CDR1 is GTSNPN and CDR2 SVGIG (reference sequence). CDR3 length: 12 amino acids. Deletions cut 5 bases from V and 4 bases from J, with 11 bases between. The CDR3 nucleotides read TGTGCCTGGTGGCGGGGCGGCACTGAAGCTTTCTTT. Translating it yields CAWWRGGTEAFF.

This chain links TRBV14 with TRBJ2-1; TRBD2 matches at 10 bases. This CDR3 contains 18 residues. CDR1 and CDR2 from the germline V gene are SGHDN and FVKESK. The V and J ends lost 0 bases and 4 bases, in that order; junction bases with no gene match: 9. This CDR3 is CASSQEEGGLAVYNEQFF. CDR3 nucleotide sequence: TGTGCCAGCAGCCAAGAGGAAGGCGGACTAGCGGTATACAATGAGCAGTTCTTC.

The chain recombines TRBV9 with TRBJ1-4; 9 nucleotides align to TRBD1. Unmatched junction bases numbered 5, after V lost 3 bases and J lost 8 bases. Germline loops: CDR1 SGDLS, CDR2 YYNGEE. There are 14 residues in the CDR3. CDR3 amino acids: CASSGTGVAEKLFF. The CDR3 nucleotides are TGTGCCAGCAGCGGGACAGGGGTGGCGGAAAAACTGTTTTTT.

This clone was recorded only once. V gene TRBV7-2 combines with J gene TRBJ2-1, with D possibly being TRBD1 (6 bases). The CDR3 contains 15 residues. From germline, CDR1 is SGHTA and CDR2 FQGNSA. Trimming pared 2 bases from V and 1 base from J, leaving 9 bases between. CDR3 loop: CASSLQGLSYNEQFF. For the CDR3, the DNA is TGTGCCAGCAGCTTACAGGGGTTGTCCTACAATGAGCAGTTCTTC.

This chain connects TRBV5-6 to TRBJ2-7; 12 bases agree with TRBD2. CDR3 size: 18 residues. Germline V gives CDR1 SGHDT, CDR2 YYEEEE. With 0 bases clipped from V and 3 bases from J, the junction kept 10 bases outside the gene matches. The CDR3 DNA reads TGTGCCAGCAGCTTGGGCTTGAAACTAGCGGGGGGATTCTACGAGCAGTACTTC. Its protein is CASSLGLKLAGGFYEQYF.